This T cell receptor (beta chain) was profiled in a study of blood T cell repertoires in COVID-19. Study as a whole: PBMCs, B-cell-depleted T cells, or T cells were the source of the cDNA or gDNA that made up the material.

Germline CDR1 reads SGHNT; CDR2 reads YYREEE (reference sequence). The CDR3 runs 15 residues. Germline trimming cut 0 bases from V and 10 bases from J; bases unmatched to any gene: 11. In the original analysis: Quantification of nucleated cells was approximated via reference gene primer amplification. Produced via immunoSEQ multiplex PCR; TCRdb's table is partial and in-frame only. The V and J calls and clone size were taken over from that table, and D and trimming were inferred from the DNA. The sample has about 200,000 clones; around 87% are singletons. The TCR was taken from a man between 60 and 75 years old who had recovered from COVID-19. The V gene is TRBV5-4, the J gene TRBJ1-1, with 8 bases aligning to TRBD1. The sequencing input was peripheral blood. For the CDR3, the DNA is TGTGCCAGCAGCTTGGAGAGCGTCAGGGGGCCGATAGCTTTCTTT. Translated, it gives CASSLESVRGPIAFF.